This T cell receptor beta chain was sequenced in a study of T-cell memory formation after mild COVID-19. About the research overall: TCR clusters were largely donor specific. General study points: Pre-infection memory carried some responding clones, suggesting that cross-reactive memory joined. Clones which contracted sat mainly in CM and EM if CD4+, and in EMRA if CD8+.

5'RACE with constant-segment primers built TCRalpha and TCRbeta cDNA libraries with UMIs. TCRdb used MiXCR to reprocess the 5' RACE reads, holding one entry per CDR3 protein. The sample includes roughly 450,000 distinct CDR3 sequences, approximately 19% seen only once; the top ten take roughly 21%. A remark on this clonotype: The antigen remains undetermined.

This clonotype was obtained from a man aged 18 to 35 who had mild COVID-19 (a few samples of this study predate the infection). Cell type and time point are not known. The sequencing input was PBMCs or a T cell subset sorted from them (not recorded which).

CDR3: CSAGRQGPETQYF. The DNA for the CDR3 is TGCAGTGCTGGCAGACAGGGGCCGGAGACCCAGTACTTC. The gene calls are TRBV20-1 and TRBJ2-5, with 8 bases identical to TRBD1. Germline CDR1 is DFQATT and CDR2 is SNEGSKA (reference sequence). This CDR3 spans 13 amino acids. V shed 5 bases and J 5 bases; nucleotides not matched to a gene: 7.